This TCR beta chain appears in the sequencing data of a study of identical twins. TCRdb passed the 5' RACE reads through MiXCR, listing each CDR3 protein once. This sample carries hundreds of thousands of distinct CDR3 sequences, around 6.1% of them seen once, and the ten largest clones take roughly 1.8%. Looked up from germline, CDR1 is SGHVS and CDR2 is FQNEAQ. This CDR3 comprises 12 residues. V lost 4 bases to trimming and J lost 9 bases, with 10 bases between them. The chain uses TRBV7-8 and TRBJ2-1; tentative D call: TRBD1 (5 bases). This receptor was taken from a man younger than 30 in good health. Sequences were obtained from naive T cells sorted from blood. CDR3 bases: TGTGCCAGCAGCTACACAGGTGGTGAGCAGTTCTTC. This codes for CASSYTGGEQFF.